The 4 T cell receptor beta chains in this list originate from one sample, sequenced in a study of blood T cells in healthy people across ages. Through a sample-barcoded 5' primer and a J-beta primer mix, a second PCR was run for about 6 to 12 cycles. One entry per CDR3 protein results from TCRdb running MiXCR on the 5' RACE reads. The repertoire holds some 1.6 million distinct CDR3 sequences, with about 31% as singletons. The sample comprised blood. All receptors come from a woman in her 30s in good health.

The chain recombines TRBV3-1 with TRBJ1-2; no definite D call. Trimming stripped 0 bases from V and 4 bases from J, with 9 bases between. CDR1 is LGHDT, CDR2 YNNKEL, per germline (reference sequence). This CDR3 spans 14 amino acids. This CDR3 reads CASSQDWQAYGYTF. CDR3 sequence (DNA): TGTGCCAGCAGCCAAGACTGGCAGGCCTATGGCTACACCTTC.

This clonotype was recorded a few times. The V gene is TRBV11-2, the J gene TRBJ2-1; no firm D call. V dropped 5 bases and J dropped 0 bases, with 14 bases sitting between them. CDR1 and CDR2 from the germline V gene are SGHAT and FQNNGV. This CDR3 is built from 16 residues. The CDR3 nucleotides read TGTGCCAGCAGCCGCCCCTGGGTATTCTCCTACAATGAGCAGTTCTTC. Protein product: CASSRPWVFSYNEQFF.

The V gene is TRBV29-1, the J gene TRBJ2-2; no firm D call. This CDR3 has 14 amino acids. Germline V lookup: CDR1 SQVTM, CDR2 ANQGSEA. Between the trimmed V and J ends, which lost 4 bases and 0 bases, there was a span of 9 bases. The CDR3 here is CSVARTANTGELFF. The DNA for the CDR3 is TGCAGCGTTGCACGGACGGCGAACACCGGGGAGCTGTTTTTT.

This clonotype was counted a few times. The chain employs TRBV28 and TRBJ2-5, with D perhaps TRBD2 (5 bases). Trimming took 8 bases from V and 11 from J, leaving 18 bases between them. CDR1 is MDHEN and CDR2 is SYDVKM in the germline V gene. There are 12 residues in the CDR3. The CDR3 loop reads CASGFFGGPQYF. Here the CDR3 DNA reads TGTGCCAGCGGCTTTTTCGGAGGTCCGCAGTACTTC.